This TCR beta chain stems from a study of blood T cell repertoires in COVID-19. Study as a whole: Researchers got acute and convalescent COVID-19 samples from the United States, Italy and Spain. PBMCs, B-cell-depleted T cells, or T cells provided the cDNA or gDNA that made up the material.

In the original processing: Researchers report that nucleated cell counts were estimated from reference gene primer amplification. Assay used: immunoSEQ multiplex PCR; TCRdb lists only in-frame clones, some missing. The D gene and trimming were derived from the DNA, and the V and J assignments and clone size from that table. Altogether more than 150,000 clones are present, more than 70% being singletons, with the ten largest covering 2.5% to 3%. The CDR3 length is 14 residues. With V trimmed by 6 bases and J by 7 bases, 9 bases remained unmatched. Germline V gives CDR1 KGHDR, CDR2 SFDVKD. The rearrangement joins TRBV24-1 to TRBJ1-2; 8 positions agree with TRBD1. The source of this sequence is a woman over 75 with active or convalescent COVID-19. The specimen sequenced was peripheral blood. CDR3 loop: CATSTTADRVGYTF. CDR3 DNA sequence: TGTGCCACCAGTACCACGGCGGACAGGGTTGGCTACACCTTC.